These 19 T cell receptor beta chains originate from one sample sequenced in a study of blood T cell repertoires in COVID-19 (TCRdb year 2020). Library construction relied on the immunoSEQ multiplex PCR assay. TCRdb limited this immuneACCESS table to in-frame rearrangements with V and J called. A share of clones is missing; checked studies link under half to unresolved V genes, and the rest is unexplained. The table for this sample lists 110,000 to 150,000 clones; 81% of them were counted only once. About 7.5% of the sample is taken by the ten largest. The sample comprised peripheral blood. Every receptor here comes from a human donor in a cohort sampled during active COVID-19.

The chain has TRBV6-4 and TRBJ2-3, with TRBD2 identical over 14 bases. The V segment lost 6 bases and the J segment 0 bases; nucleotides outside the gene matches: 5. The CDR3 consists of 17 residues. The germline gives CDR1 MRHNA, CDR2 SNTAGT. CDR3 protein: CASRAGTSGRSTDTQYF. The CDR3 DNA follows: TGTGCCAGCAGGGCCGGGACTAGCGGGAGAAGCACAGATACGCAGTATTTT.

The chain uses TRBV28 and TRBJ1-5; unclear D gene. The germline gives CDR1 MDHEN, CDR2 SYDVKM. Between the trimmed V and J ends, which lost 6 bases and 5 bases, there was a span of 23 bases. The CDR3 has 17 amino acids. CDR3 DNA sequence: TGTGCCAGCAGCCGGAGGGTAGGGAGCAGGAAGGATCAGCCCCAGCATTTT. It yields the protein CASSRRVGSRKDQPQHF.

The genes are TRBV28 and TRBJ1-1; TRBD1 aligns across 8 bases. This CDR3 comprises 14 residues. Per germline, CDR1 MDHEN and CDR2 SYDVKM. Trimming cost V 6 bases and J 4 bases; bases outside gene matches: 7. The CDR3 DNA reads TGTGCCAGCAGCTTTGGACAGGGAGCCACTGAAGCTTTCTTT. This codes for CASSFGQGATEAFF.

This clone appeared once. The V and J genes are TRBV4-3 and TRBJ2-1; 16 positions agree with TRBD2. Germline CDR1 and CDR2: LGHNA and YSLEER. J lost 9 bases, V lost 0 bases, and 8 bases had no gene match. The CDR3 totals 18 residues. The CDR3 here is CASSQDQGLAGGPFEQFF. DNA for the CDR3: TGCGCCAGCAGCCAAGATCAGGGACTAGCGGGAGGGCCCTTTGAGCAGTTCTTC.

The chain has TRBV4-3 and TRBJ2-1; 7 bases fit TRBD2. In germline, CDR1 is LGHNA, CDR2 YSLEER. The CDR3 runs to 17 residues. Losses at the gene ends were 0 bases for V and 1 base for J; bases not matched to a gene: 6. The CDR3 sequence: CASSQDLLAVSYNEQFF. The CDR3 coding sequence is TGCGCCAGCAGCCAAGATCTTCTAGCGGTATCCTACAATGAGCAGTTCTTC.

The gene calls are TRBV2 and TRBJ1-1; D not certain. Germline CDR1 is SNHLY and CDR2 is FYNNEI. The CDR3 loop spans 15 amino acids. The V and J ends lost 7 bases and 1 base respectively, with 16 bases between them. This CDR3 reads CASTDHGKPNTEAFF. The CDR3 region has the DNA TGTGCCAGCACCGATCACGGGAAACCGAACACTGAAGCTTTCTTT.

The chain joins TRBV24-1 to TRBJ2-7; a possible D gene is TRBD2 (5 bases). CDR3 size: 14 residues. V was pared by 4 bases and J by 5 bases, with 14 bases between. Germline V gives CDR1 KGHDR, CDR2 SFDVKD. CDR3 coding DNA: TGTGCCACCAGTGAGTGGGAGTATACCCACGAGCAGTACTTC. Translation: CATSEWEYTHEQYF.

The gene calls are TRBV7-9 and TRBJ1-3, with D unresolved. V gave up 5 bases and J gave up 0 bases, with 20 bases separating them. The CDR3 loop spans 18 amino acids. The germline CDR1 and CDR2 sequences are SEHNR and FQNEAQ (reference sequence). The CDR3 nucleotides are TGTGCCAGCAGCCCACTCTACACAGAGAAGAGCTCTGGAAACACCATATATTTT. Translation: CASSPLYTEKSSGNTIYF.

The chain has TRBV20-1 and TRBJ2-5; 16 positions match TRBD2. After removal of 3 bases from V and 5 bases from J, the junction contained 9 bases not matched to a gene. Germline V gene data show CDR1 as DFQATT and CDR2 as SNEGSKA (reference sequence). The CDR3 is made up of 17 amino acids. CDR3 in amino acids: CSASLGLAGGPSETQYF. CDR3 in DNA: TGCAGTGCTAGTTTGGGACTAGCGGGAGGGCCGTCGGAGACCCAGTACTTC.

The genes are TRBV27 and TRBJ2-1; D perhaps matches TRBD2 (6 bases). In germline, CDR1 is MNHEY, CDR2 SMNVEV (reference sequence). The CDR3 contains 13 residues. V lost 5 bases, J lost 5 bases, and 10 bases lay in between. CDR3 nucleotide sequence: TGTGCCAGCAGTACGACTAGTCACAATGAGCAGTTCTTC. Translated, it gives CASSTTSHNEQFF.

V is TRBV4-1 and J is TRBJ2-6; maybe TRBD1 (5 bases). CDR3 length: 14 residues. V lost 8 bases and J 2 bases, leaving 10 bases between the germline ends. Per the germline V gene, CDR1 is MGHRA and CDR2 is YSYEKL. The CDR3 protein is CASARGAGANVLTF. CDR3 nucleotide sequence: TGCGCCAGCGCTAGGGGCGCTGGGGCCAACGTCCTGACTTTC.

V gene TRBV5-1 combines with J gene TRBJ1-6; 7 bases are a match to TRBD1. Trimming at V came to 4 bases and at J to 8 bases, leaving 3 bases not matched to a gene. CDR3 length: 13 amino acids. The germline CDR1 and CDR2 sequences are SGHRS and YFSETQ. CDR3 region: CASSPDRDSPLHF. The CDR3 DNA sequence: TGCGCCAGCAGCCCCGACAGGGATTCACCCCTCCACTTT.

This chain links TRBV18 with TRBJ2-6; 9 bases align to TRBD1. CDR3 length: 17 amino acids. CDR1 is KGHSH and CDR2 is LQKENI in the germline V gene. With V trimmed by 4 bases and J by 0 bases, 4 bases remained unmatched. The CDR3 sequence: CASSQGQGSSGANVLTF. The CDR3 coding sequence is TGTGCCAGCTCACAGGGACAGGGATCCTCTGGGGCCAACGTCCTGACTTTC.

The rearrangement links TRBV3-1 (or the pseudogene TRBV3-2) to TRBJ2-7; TRBD2 agrees at 12 bases. CDR1 and CDR2 (germline): LGHDT, YNNKEL (reference sequence). V gave up 0 bases and J gave up 6 bases; unmatched junction bases: 6. The CDR3 length is 16 residues. The CDR3 DNA reads TGTGCCAGCAGCCAAGAGGCTAGCGGGAGGGTAGGCGAGCAGTACTTC. This gives the protein CASSQEASGRVGEQYF.

V is TRBV7-2 and J is TRBJ1-2; a possible D gene is TRBD1 (5 bases). Trimming shortened V by 4 bases and J by 4 bases, and 19 bases separated the two germline ends. Germline V gives CDR1 SGHTA, CDR2 FQGNSA. CDR3 size: 16 residues. The CDR3 protein is CASSWDPTDNSYGYTF. In DNA form, the CDR3 reads TGTGCCAGCAGCTGGGATCCGACAGACAACTCCTATGGCTACACCTTC.

The chain joins TRBV5-4 to TRBJ1-4; TRBD1 matches 7 bases. Germline V gene data show CDR1 as SGHNT and CDR2 as YYREEE (reference sequence). Trimming took 4 bases from V and 3 from J; bases not matched to a gene: 6. The CDR3 is made up of 15 amino acids. This CDR3 reads CASSASTGSNEKLFF. As DNA, the CDR3 is TGTGCCAGCAGCGCTTCGACAGGGTCTAATGAAAAACTGTTTTTT.

The V and J genes are TRBV19 and TRBJ1-6; D possibly corresponds to TRBD1 (5 bases). The germline V and J ends were trimmed by 9 bases and 9 bases, with 15 bases remaining between them. Germline V gene data show CDR1 as LNHDA and CDR2 as SQIVND (reference sequence). This CDR3 has 13 amino acids. The CDR3 sequence: CASGGGTLSPLHF. CDR3 DNA sequence: TGTGCCAGCGGGGGGGGAACCCTTTCACCCCTCCACTTT.

This clone was counted once. The V and J genes are TRBV5-5 and TRBJ1-3; D gene unclear. Germline V gives CDR1 SGHKS, CDR2 YYEKEE (reference sequence). CDR3 length: 14 amino acids. Trimming stripped 0 bases from V and 1 base from J, with 5 bases between. The CDR3 sequence is CASSLDLSGNTIYF. The CDR3 nucleotides are TGTGCCAGCAGCTTGGACTTATCTGGAAACACCATATATTTT.

The genes are TRBV15 and TRBJ2-1, with 12 nucleotides matching TRBD2. V lost 1 base and J lost 7; bases outside the gene matches: 5. Per germline, CDR1 LNHNV and CDR2 YYDKDF (reference sequence). This CDR3 is 16 amino acids long. The CDR3 region has the DNA TGTGCCACCAGCAGAGGCCTAGCGGGAGGGCAAAATGAGCAGTTCTTC. It codes for CATSRGLAGGQNEQFF.